Below, one T cell receptor (beta chain) is given with its context. Individual cDNA molecules received unique molecular identifiers in the library. Per the original methods: Samples ranged from about 23,224 to 690,600 TCRs, with a median of approximately 96,000. TCRdb recomputed calls from the RACE reads with MiXCR, one row per CDR3 protein. The V and J calls were determined by TCRdb, not by the authors. This sample has some 91,000 distinct CDR3 sequences, with 9.5% to 15% found just once. Noted time point: patch test 1, 2 weeks after DPC sensitization. Documented treatment: therapeutic diphenylcyclopropenone sensitization with weekly scalp DPC. Trimming took off 3 bases at V and 1 base at J, with 19 bases between the two ends. This CDR3 has 18 residues. Germline-derived CDR1 and CDR2 are KGHDR and SFDVKD. The entry originates in a study of human T cells and chemical hapten exposure. Study-level information: Patch tests put 0.01% DPC on the upper back, read at 6 days.

This sequence joins TRBV24-1 and TRBJ2-3; D perhaps matches TRBD1 (5 bases). Source: whole blood, taken in connection with sensitization to the hapten diphenylcyclopropenone (DPC). The TCR comes from a woman aged 40 to 50 with alopecia areata. Some clones in this sample may be carry-over from other donors' samples. The CDR3 reads CATSDRLKGFLGTDTQYF. CDR3 DNA: TGTGCCACCAGTGATCGCCTAAAGGGGTTTCTCGGCACAGATACGCAGTATTTT.